This TCR beta chain is drawn from a study of blood T cell repertoires in COVID-19. Germline values: CDR1 SGHTA, CDR2 FQGNSA. The V end lost 5 bases, the J end lost 2 bases, and 15 bases lay between the germline ends. The CDR3 extends over 15 amino acids. Clones were sequenced by immunoSEQ multiplex PCR, and TCRdb holds only the in-frame ones, with some missing. The data hold 400,000 to 550,000 clones, with roughly 85% observed a single time. Specimen: PBMCs or T cells enriched from blood (not recorded which). The clonotype was recovered from a woman aged 18-30 years with acute COVID-19. The chain is built from TRBV7-2 and TRBJ2-5, with D possibly TRBD1 on 6 matching bases. The CDR3 spells CASSPSTGPQETQYF. As DNA, the CDR3 is TGTGCCAGCAGCCCGTCGACAGGACCACAAGAGACCCAGTACTTC. Using reference TRBV7-2 and TRBJ2-5 for the parts outside the CDR3, the full variable domain is GAGVSQSPSNKVTEKGKDVELRCDPISGHTALYWYRQSLGQGLEFLIYFQGNSAPDKSGLPSDRFSAERTGGSVSTLTIQRTQQEDSAVYLCASSPSTGPQETQYFGPGTRLLVL.